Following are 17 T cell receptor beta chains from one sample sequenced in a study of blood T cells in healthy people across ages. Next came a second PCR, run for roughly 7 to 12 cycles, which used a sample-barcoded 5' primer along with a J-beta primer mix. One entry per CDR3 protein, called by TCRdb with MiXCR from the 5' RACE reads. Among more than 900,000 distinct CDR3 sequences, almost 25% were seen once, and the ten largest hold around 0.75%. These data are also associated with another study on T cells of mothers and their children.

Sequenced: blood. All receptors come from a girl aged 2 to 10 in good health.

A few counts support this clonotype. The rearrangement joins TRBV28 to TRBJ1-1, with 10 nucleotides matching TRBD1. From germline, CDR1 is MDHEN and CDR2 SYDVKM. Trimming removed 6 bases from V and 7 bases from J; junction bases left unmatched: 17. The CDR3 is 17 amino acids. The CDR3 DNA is TGTGCCAGCAGGATGCGGACAGGGGGAGTAATTTATGGTGAAGCTTTCTTT. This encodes CASRMRTGGVIYGEAFF.

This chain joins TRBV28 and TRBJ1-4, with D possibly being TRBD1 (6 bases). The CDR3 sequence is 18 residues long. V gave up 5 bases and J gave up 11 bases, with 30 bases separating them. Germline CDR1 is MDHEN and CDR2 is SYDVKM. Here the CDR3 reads CASSNDSPSRGRFGKLFF. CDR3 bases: TGTGCCAGCAGTAATGATAGCCCCTCTCGGGGGCGATTCGGGAAACTGTTTTTT.

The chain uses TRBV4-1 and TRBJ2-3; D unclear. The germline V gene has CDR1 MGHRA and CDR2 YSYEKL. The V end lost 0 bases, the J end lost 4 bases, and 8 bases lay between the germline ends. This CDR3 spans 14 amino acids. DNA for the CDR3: TGCGCCAGCAGCCAAGAGTCTTTTGCAGATACGCAGTATTTT. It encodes CASSQESFADTQYF.

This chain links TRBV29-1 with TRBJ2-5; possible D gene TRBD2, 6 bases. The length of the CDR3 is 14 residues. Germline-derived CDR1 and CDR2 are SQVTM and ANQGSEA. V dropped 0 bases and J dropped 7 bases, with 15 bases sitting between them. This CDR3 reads CSVEDGGDTGTQYF. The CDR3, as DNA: TGCAGCGTTGAAGATGGCGGGGATACAGGGACCCAGTACTTC.

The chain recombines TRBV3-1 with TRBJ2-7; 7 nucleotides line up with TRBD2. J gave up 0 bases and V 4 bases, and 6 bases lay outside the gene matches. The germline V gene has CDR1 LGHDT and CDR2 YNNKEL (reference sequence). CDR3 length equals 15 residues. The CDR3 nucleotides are TGTGCCAGCAGCCGAACTAGCGCTAGCTCCTACGAGCAGTACTTC. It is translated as CASSRTSASSYEQYF.

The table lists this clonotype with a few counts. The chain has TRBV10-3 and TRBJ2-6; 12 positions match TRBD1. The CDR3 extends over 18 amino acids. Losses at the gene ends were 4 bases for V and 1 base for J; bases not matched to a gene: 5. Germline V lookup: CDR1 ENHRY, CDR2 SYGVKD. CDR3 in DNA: TGTGCCATCAGTGGGGGGACAGGGGGCAATTCTGGGGCCAACGTCCTGACTTTC. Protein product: CAISGGTGGNSGANVLTF.

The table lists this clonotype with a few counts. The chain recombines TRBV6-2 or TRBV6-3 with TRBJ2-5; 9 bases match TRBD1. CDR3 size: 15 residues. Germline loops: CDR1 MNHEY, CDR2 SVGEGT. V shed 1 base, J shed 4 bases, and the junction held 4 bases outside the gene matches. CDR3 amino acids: CASSYYDRGTETQYF. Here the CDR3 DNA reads TGTGCCAGCAGTTACTACGACAGGGGGACAGAGACCCAGTACTTC.

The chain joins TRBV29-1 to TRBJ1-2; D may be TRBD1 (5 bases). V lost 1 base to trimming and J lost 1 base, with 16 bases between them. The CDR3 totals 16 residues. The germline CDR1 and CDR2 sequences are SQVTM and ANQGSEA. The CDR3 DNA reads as TGCAGCGTTGAAGGAGGCAGGGAAGGTAGTAACTATGGCTACACCTTC. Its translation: CSVEGGREGSNYGYTF.

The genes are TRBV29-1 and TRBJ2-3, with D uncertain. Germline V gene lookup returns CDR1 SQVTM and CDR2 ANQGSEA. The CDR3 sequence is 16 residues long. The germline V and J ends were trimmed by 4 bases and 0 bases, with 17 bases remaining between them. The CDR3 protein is CSVAPTLGPSTDTQYF. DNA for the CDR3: TGCAGCGTTGCCCCAACGTTAGGCCCTAGCACAGATACGCAGTATTTT.

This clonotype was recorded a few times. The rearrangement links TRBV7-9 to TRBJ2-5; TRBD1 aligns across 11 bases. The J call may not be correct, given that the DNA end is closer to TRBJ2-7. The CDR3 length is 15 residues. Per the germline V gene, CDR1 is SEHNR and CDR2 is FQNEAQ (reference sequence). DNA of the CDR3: TGTGCCAGCAGCTTATATGGACAGGGGGCATACGAGCAGTACTTC. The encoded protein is CASSLYGQGAYEQYF.

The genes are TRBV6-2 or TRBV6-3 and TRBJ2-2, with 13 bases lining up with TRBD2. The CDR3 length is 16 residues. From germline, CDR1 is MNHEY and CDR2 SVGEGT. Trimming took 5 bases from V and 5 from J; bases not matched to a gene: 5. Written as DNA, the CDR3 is TGTGCCAGCAGTAGACGACTAGCGGGGGGAACCGGGGAGCTGTTTTTT. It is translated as CASSRRLAGGTGELFF.

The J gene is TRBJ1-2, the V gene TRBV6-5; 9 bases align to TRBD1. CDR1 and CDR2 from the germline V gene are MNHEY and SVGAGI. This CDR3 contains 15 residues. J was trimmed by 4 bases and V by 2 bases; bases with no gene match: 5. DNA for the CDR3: TGTGCCAGCAGTTACGAGGGGACAGGGAGCTATGGCTACACCTTC. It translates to CASSYEGTGSYGYTF.

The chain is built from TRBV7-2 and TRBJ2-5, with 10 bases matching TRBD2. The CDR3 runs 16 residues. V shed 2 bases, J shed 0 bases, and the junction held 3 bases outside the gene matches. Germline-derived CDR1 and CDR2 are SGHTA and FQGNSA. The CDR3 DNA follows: TGTGCCAGCAGCTTACTAGCGGGGGCCTACCAAGAGACCCAGTACTTC. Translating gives CASSLLAGAYQETQYF.

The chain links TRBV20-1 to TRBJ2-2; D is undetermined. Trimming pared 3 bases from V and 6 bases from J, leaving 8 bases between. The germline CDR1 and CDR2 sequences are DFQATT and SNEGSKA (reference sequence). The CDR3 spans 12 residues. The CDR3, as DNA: TGCAGTGCTAGTCCCCAGCCCGGGGAGCTGTTTTTT. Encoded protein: CSASPQPGELFF.

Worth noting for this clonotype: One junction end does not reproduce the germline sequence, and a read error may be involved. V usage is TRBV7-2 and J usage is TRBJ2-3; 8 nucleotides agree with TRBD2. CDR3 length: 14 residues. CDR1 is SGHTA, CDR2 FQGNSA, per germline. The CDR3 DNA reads TGTGCCAGCAGCTTGACAGTATCGGGGGGGCCCAAGCATTTT. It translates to CASSLTVSGGPKHF.

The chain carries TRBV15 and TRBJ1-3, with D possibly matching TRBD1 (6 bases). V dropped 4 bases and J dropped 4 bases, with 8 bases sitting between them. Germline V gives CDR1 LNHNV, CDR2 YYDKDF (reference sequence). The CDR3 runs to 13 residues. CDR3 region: CATSTQGGNTIYF. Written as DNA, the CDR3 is TGTGCCACCAGCACACAGGGAGGAAACACCATATATTTT.

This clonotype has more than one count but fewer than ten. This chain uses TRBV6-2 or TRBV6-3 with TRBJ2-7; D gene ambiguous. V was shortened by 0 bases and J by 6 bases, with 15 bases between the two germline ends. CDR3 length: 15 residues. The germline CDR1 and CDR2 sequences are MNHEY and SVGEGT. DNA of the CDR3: TGTGCCAGCAGTTACTCGAGTCCCTACCGCGGCGAGCAGTACTTC. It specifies CASSYSSPYRGEQYF.